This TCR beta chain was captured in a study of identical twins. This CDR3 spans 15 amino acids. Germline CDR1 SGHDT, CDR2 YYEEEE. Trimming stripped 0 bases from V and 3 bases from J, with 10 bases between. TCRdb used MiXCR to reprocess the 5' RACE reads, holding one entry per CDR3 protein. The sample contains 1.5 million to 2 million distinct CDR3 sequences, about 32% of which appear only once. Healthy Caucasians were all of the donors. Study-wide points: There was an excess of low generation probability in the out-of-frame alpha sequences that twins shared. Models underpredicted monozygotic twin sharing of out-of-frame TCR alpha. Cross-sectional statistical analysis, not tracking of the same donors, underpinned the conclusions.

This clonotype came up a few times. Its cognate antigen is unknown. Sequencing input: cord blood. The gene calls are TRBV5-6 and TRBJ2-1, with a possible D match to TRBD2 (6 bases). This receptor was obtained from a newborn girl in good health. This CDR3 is CASSLGLGIYNEQFF. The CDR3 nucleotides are TGTGCCAGCAGCTTGGGACTAGGGATCTACAATGAGCAGTTCTTC.